Each of the 14 T cell receptor beta chains below was sequenced from the same sample in a study of blood T cell repertoires in COVID-19. Clones were sequenced by immunoSEQ multiplex PCR, and TCRdb holds only the in-frame ones, with some missing. The table lists over 130,000 clones, 80% to 90% of them singletons. The sequencing input was peripheral blood. Source of these receptors: an elderly woman with acute or convalescent COVID-19.

J is TRBJ1-6 and V is TRBV27, with D unclear. V was shortened by 3 bases and J by 9 bases, with 9 bases between the two germline ends. The CDR3 totals 13 residues. Germline lookup yields CDR1 MNHEY and CDR2 SMNVEV (reference sequence). CDR3: CASSFREPSPLHF. The CDR3 bases are TGTGCCAGCAGTTTCCGAGAGCCTTCACCCCTCCACTTT.

This sequence joins TRBV19 and TRBJ2-7, with 8 positions matching TRBD1. After removal of 6 bases from V and 5 bases from J, the junction contained 15 bases not matched to a gene. CDR1 LNHDA and CDR2 SQIVND come from the germline V gene (reference sequence). The CDR3 has 16 amino acids. CDR3 protein: CASSQTGASLPDEQYF. Written as DNA, the CDR3 is TGTGCCAGTAGCCAGACAGGGGCGTCCCTCCCAGACGAGCAGTACTTC.

The J gene is TRBJ1-5, the V gene TRBV30; D not resolved. CDR3 length: 13 amino acids. V lost 1 base to trimming and J lost 7 bases, with 11 bases between them. The germline gives CDR1 GTSNPN, CDR2 SVGIG (reference sequence). The CDR3 coding sequence is TGTGCCTGGAGTGAGCGGTCCGGGCAGCCCCAGCATTTT. This encodes CAWSERSGQPQHF.

This sequence joins TRBV4-2 and TRBJ1-4, with 8 nucleotides matching TRBD1. This CDR3 spans 17 amino acids. The J segment lost 6 bases and the V segment lost 2 bases, leaving 11 bases of the junction unmatched. CDR1 and CDR2 from the germline V gene are LGHNA and YNFKEQ. The DNA for the CDR3 is TGTGCCAGCAGCCAAATGCCCCGTACAGGGGGGGATGAAAAACTGTTTTTT. Amino acid sequence: CASSQMPRTGGDEKLFF.

Here the CDR3 reads CASSLGGVVGNTIYF. In DNA form, the CDR3 reads TGTGCCAGCAGCTTAGGGGGGGTAGTTGGAAACACCATATATTTT. This chain uses TRBV7-2 with TRBJ1-3; possible D gene TRBD1, 5 bases. Germline V gene sequence: CDR1 SGHTA, CDR2 FQGNSA. Trimming pared 1 base from V and 3 bases from J, leaving 10 bases between. CDR3 length equals 15 residues.

The CDR3 loop reads CAISESWPEGLSNTGELFF. The CDR3 nucleotides read TGTGCCATCAGTGAGTCCTGGCCTGAGGGACTATCGAACACCGGGGAGCTGTTTTTT. The genes are TRBV10-3 and TRBJ2-2; 7 bases map to TRBD2. Germline V lookup: CDR1 ENHRY, CDR2 SYGVKD. The CDR3 contains 19 residues. The junction had 10 bases not matched to a gene; V was cut back by 0 bases and J by 0 bases.

The chain couples TRBV18 to TRBJ2-5; tentative D call: TRBD1 (5 bases). Trimming shortened V by 1 base and J by 2 bases, and 8 bases separated the two germline ends. Germline lookup yields CDR1 KGHSH and CDR2 LQKENI. The CDR3 spans 14 residues. The CDR3 is CASSPRAGQETQYF. Written as DNA, the CDR3 is TGTGCCAGCTCACCACGGGCAGGGCAAGAGACCCAGTACTTC.

The V call is TRBV18, the J call TRBJ1-2, with 12 positions matching TRBD1. V gave up 5 bases and J gave up 2 bases; unmatched junction bases: 6. Looked up from germline, CDR1 is KGHSH and CDR2 is LQKENI. The CDR3 has 16 amino acids. The CDR3 DNA reads TGTGCCAGCTCAGAGGGACAGGGGGCCTGGAACTATGGCTACACCTTC. Its protein product is CASSEGQGAWNYGYTF.

This chain joins TRBV29-1 and TRBJ1-1; a weak D match, TRBD1 (6 bases). Germline V gives CDR1 SQVTM, CDR2 ANQGSEA. This CDR3 has 13 residues. The V and J ends lost 8 bases and 1 base respectively, with 14 bases between them. The CDR3 is CSSQGQANTEAFF. The CDR3 DNA reads TGCAGCAGCCAGGGGCAGGCGAACACTGAAGCTTTCTTT.

The rearrangement uses TRBV5-1 and TRBJ1-1; 7 nucleotides line up with TRBD1. V was clipped by 6 bases and J by 1 base; unmatched bases: 9. Germline assignment: CDR1 SGHRS and CDR2 YFSETQ. The CDR3 totals 15 residues. CDR3 amino acids: CASNSGTASNTEAFF. The CDR3 nucleotides read TGCGCCAGCAACTCCGGGACAGCATCGAACACTGAAGCTTTCTTT.

The chain uses TRBV9 and TRBJ1-2; D remains ambiguous. The V gene lost 0 bases and the J gene lost 0 bases, with 12 bases spanning the gap. The CDR3 totals 16 residues. The germline gives CDR1 SGDLS, CDR2 YYNGEE. CDR3 sequence: CASSVAPSVTNYGYTF. The CDR3 DNA is TGTGCCAGCAGCGTAGCCCCTTCCGTTACTAACTATGGCTACACCTTC.

The J gene is TRBJ1-1, the V gene TRBV10-1; D is perhaps TRBD1 (6 bases). CDR1 is WNHNN, CDR2 SYGVQD, per germline (reference sequence). The CDR3 runs 14 residues. V was cut by 3 bases and J by 3 bases, with 11 bases left in between. Here the CDR3 reads CASSERGLDTEAFF. The CDR3 DNA reads TGCGCCAGCAGTGAAAGGGGGTTGGACACTGAAGCTTTCTTT.

The chain couples TRBV5-1 to TRBJ2-3, with D possibly TRBD2 on 6 matching bases. CDR3 length: 16 amino acids. CDR1 and CDR2 from the germline V gene are SGHRS and YFSETQ. Trimming took off 4 bases at V and 4 bases at J, with 19 bases between the two ends. The CDR3 is CASSLLGAEGSDTQYF. DNA of the CDR3: TGCGCCAGCAGCCTATTGGGTGCGGAGGGATCAGATACGCAGTATTTT. Looking up the rest from reference TRBV5-1 and TRBJ2-3 gives the full variable domain: KAGVTQTPRYLIKTRGQQVTLSCSPISGHRSVSWYQQTPGQGLQFLFEYFSETQRNKGNFPGRFSGRQFSNSRSEMNVSTLELGDSALYLCASSLLGAEGSDTQYFGPGTRLTVL.

This clone was observed a few times. The rearrangement links TRBV3-1 (or the pseudogene TRBV3-2) to TRBJ2-7; 9 nucleotides match TRBD1. V was pared by 4 bases and J by 1 base, with 8 bases of the junction left unmatched. Germline loops: CDR1 LGHDT, CDR2 YNNKEL (reference sequence). The CDR3 has 16 amino acids. The CDR3 coding sequence is TGTGCCAGCAGCCTAGCCACAGGGGGCTCTTCCTACGAGCAGTACTTC. Amino acids: CASSLATGGSSYEQYF.